This T cell receptor beta chain was sequenced in a study of beta chain features in type 1 diabetes. The germline gives CDR1 LGHNA, CDR2 YSLEER. This CDR3 region has 13 residues. V lost 6 bases to trimming and J lost 2 bases, with 10 bases between them. Of the isolated RNA, all was reverse transcribed, and so the sequenced material was expressed TCRB transcripts. This table comes from immunoSEQ multiplex PCR, and its TCRdb copy is limited to in-frame clones, with some not included. The sample includes 390,000 or so clones, about 15% of them seen just once. For this clone: Its antigen is undetermined.

Whole-study results and caveats: Patients showed naive, central memory and Treg TCRB repertoires that appeared more similar than those of healthy donors.

The TCR sequence derives from a man younger than 40 in good health. The genes are TRBV4-3 and TRBJ1-1; D is unclear. The sample taken for sequencing was naive CD4+ T cells from blood. CDR3: CASRMTSNTEAFF. Written as DNA, the CDR3 is TGCGCCAGCAGGATGACCAGCAACACTGAAGCTTTCTTT.